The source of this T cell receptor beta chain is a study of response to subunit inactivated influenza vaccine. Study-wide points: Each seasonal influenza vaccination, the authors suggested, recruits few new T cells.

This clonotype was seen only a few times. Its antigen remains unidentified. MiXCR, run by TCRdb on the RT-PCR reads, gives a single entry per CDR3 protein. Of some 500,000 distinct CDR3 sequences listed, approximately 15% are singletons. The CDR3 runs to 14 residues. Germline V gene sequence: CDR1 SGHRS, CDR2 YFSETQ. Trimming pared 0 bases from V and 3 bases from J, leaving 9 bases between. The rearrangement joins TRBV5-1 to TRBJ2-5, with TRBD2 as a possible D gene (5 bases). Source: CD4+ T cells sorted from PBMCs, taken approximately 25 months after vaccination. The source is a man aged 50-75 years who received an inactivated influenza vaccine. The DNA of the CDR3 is TGCGCCAGCAGCTTGGTTCTCGGGAAAGAGACCCAGTACTTC. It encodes CASSLVLGKETQYF.